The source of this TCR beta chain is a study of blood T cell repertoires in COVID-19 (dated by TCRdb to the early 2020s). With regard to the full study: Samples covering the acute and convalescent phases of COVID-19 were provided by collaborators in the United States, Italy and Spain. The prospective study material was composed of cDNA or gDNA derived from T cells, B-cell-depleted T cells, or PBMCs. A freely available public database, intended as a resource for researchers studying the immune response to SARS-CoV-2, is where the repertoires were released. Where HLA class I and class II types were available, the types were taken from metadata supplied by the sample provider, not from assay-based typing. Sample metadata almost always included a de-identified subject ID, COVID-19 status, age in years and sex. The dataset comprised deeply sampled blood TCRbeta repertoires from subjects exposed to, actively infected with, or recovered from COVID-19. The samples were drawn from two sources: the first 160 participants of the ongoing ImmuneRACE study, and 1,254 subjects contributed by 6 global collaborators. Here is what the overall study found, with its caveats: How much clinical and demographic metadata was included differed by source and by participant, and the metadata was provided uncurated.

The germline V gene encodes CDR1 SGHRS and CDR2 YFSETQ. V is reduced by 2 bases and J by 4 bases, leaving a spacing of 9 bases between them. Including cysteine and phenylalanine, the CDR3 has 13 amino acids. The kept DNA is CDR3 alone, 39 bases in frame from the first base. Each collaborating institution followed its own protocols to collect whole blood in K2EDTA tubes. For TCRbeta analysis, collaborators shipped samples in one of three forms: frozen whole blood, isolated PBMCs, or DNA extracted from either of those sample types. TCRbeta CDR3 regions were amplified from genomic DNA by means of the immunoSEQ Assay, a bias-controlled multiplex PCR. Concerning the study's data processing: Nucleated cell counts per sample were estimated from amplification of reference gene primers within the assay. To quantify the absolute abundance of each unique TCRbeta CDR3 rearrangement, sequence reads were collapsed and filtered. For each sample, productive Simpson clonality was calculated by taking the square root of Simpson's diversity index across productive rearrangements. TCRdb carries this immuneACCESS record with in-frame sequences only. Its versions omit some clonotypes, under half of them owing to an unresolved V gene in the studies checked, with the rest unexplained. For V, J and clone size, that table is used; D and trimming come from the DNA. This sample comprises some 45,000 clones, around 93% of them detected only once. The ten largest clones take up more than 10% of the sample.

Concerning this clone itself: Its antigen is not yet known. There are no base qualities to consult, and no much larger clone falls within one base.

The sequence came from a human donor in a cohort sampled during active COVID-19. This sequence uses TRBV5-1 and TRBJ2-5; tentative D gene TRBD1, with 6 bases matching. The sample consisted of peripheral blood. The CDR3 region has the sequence CASSFTGTETQYF. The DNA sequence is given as TGCGCCAGCAGCTTTACAGGGACAGAGACCCAGTACTTC.